At least ten counts were recorded for the clone carrying this TCR beta chain. Its antigen is currently unknown. This entry comes from a study of T cells after yellow fever vaccination. In germline, CDR1 is SGHRS, CDR2 YFSETQ. This CDR3 is 15 amino acids long. Trimming pared 4 bases from V and 10 bases from J, leaving 18 bases between. General study results and limits: Post-booster repertoires again held most primary-vaccination clones (about 96% CD4, 85% to 90% CD8).

A 5'RACE template-switching step, the method used to make TCR cDNA, added a universal primer site and UMIs. TCRdb independently ran MiXCR on the 5' RACE reads; one entry per CDR3 protein. The sample shows 200,000 to 300,000 distinct CDR3 sequences, over 6.5% of them seen only once. The specimen was CD4+ T cells sorted from PBMCs, collected on the day of the yellow fever booster vaccination. This sequence was found in a young man who received the YFV17D yellow fever vaccine. The V call is TRBV5-1, the J call TRBJ1-6; D not resolved. The CDR3 DNA sequence: TGCGCCAGCAGCCGTACCGGGAACCCGGACTCACCCCTCCACTTT. It yields the protein CASSRTGNPDSPLHF.